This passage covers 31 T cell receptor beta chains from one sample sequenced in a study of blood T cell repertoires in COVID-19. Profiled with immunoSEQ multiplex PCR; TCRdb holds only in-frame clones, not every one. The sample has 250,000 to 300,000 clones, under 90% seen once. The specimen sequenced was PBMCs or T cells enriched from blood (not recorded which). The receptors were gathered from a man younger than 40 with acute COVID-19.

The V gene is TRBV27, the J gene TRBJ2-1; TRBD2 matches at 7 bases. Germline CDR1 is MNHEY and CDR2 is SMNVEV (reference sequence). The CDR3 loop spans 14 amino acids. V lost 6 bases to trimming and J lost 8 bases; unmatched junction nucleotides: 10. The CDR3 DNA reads TGTGCCAGCAGAGTTGGCGGGAGTCCTCATGAGCAGTTCTTC. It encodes CASRVGGSPHEQFF.

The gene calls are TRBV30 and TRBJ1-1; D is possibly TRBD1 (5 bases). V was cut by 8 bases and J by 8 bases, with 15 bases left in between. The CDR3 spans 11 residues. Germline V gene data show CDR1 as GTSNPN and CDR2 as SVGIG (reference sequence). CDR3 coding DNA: TGTGCCCAAAGAACGCAGGGCGAAGCTTTCTTT. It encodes CAQRTQGEAFF.

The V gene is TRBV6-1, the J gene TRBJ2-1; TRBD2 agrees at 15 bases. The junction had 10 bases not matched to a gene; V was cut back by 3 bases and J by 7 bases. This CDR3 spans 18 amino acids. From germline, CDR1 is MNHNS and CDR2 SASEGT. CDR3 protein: CASSDLGLAGGPVNEQFF. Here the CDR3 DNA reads TGTGCCAGCAGTGACCTAGGACTAGCGGGGGGGCCGGTGAATGAGCAGTTCTTC.

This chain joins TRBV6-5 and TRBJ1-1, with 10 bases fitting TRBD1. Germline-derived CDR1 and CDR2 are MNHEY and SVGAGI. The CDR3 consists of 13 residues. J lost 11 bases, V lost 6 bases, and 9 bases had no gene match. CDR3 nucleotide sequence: TGTGCCAGCAGAGCCCGGGACAGGGGATCCGCTTTCTTT. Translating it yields CASRARDRGSAFF.

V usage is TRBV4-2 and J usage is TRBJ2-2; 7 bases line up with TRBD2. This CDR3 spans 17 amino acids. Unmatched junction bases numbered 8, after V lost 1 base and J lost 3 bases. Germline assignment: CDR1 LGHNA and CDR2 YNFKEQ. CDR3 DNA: TGTGCCAGCAGCCAAGGGCGAGGGAGGGCCTACACCGGGGAGCTGTTTTTT. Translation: CASSQGRGRAYTGELFF.

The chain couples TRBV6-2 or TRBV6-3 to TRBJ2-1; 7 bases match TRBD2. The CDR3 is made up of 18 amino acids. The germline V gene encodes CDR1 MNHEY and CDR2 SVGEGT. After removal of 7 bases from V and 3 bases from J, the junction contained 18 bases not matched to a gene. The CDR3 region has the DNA TGTGCCAGCACCCCAACGATGGGGGGGGTTCTTGGCTACAATGAGCAGTTCTTC. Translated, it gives CASTPTMGGVLGYNEQFF.

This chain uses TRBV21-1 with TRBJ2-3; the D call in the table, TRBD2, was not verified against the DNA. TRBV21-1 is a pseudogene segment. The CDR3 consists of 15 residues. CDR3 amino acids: CATVLSGSDTDTQYF. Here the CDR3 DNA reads TGTGCCACGGTTCTTAGCGGGAGTGATACAGATACGCAGTATTTT.

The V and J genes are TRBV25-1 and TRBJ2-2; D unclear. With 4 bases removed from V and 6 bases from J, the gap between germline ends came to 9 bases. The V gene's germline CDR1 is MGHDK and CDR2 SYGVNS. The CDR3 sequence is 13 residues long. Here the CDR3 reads CASSAPRSGELFF. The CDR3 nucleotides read TGTGCCAGCAGTGCCCCGAGGTCCGGGGAGCTGTTTTTT.

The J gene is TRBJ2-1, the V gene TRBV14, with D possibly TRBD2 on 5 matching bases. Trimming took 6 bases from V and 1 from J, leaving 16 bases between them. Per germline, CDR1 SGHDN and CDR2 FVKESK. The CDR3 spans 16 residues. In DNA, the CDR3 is TGTGCCAGCAGTCCGCCGGGAATTACGTCCTACAATGAGCAGTTCTTC. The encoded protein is CASSPPGITSYNEQFF.

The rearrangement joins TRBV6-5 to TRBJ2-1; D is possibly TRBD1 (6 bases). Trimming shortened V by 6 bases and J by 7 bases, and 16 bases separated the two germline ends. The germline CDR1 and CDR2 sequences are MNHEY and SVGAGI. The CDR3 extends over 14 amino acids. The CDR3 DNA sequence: TGTGCCAGCAGATCCTTAGGGGGACAAAATGAGCAGTTCTTC. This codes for CASRSLGGQNEQFF.

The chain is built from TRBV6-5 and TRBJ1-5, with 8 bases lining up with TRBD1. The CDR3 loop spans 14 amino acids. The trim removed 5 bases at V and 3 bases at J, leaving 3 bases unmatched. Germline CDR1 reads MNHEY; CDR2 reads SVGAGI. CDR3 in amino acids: CASSTDRVNQPQHF. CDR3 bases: TGTGCCAGCAGTACGGACAGGGTCAATCAGCCCCAGCATTTT.

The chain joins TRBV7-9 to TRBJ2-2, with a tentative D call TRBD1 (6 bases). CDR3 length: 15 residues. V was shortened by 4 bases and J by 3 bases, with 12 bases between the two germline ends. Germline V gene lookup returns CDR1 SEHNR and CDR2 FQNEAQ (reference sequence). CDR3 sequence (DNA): TGTGCCAGCAGCTACACAGGGAAGGACACCGGGGAGCTGTTTTTT. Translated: CASSYTGKDTGELFF. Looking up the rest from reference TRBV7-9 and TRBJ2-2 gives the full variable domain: DTGVSQNPRHKITKRGQNVTFRCDPISEHNRLYWYRQTLGQGPEFLTYFQNEAQLEKSRLLSDRFSAERPKGSFSTLEIQRTEQGDSAMYLCASSYTGKDTGELFFGEGSRLTVL.

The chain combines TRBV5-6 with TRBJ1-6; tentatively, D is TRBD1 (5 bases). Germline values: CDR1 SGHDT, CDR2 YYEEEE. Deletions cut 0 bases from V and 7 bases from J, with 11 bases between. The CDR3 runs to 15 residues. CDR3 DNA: TGTGCCAGCAGCTTGGCCGGGGGTTGGAATTCACCCCTCCACTTT. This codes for CASSLAGGWNSPLHF.

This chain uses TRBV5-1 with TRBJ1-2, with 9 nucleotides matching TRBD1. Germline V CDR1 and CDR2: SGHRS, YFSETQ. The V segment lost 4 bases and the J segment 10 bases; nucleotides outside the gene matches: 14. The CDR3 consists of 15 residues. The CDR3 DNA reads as TGCGCCAGCAGCCCCCCAGGGACAGGGAGGCGAGACTACACCTTC. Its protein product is CASSPPGTGRRDYTF.

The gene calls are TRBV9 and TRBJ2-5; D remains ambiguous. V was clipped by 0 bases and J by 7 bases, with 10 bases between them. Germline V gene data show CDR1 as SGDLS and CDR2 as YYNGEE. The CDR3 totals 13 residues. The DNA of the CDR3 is TGTGCCAGCAGCGTAGCTTTTACCGGGACCCAGTACTTC. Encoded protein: CASSVAFTGTQYF.

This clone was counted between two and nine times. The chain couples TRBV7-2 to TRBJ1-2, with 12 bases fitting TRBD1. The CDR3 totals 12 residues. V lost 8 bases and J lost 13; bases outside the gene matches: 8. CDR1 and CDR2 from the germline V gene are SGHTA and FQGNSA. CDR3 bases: TGTGCCAGCGGACCGGGACAGGGGGCCAGCACCTTC. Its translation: CASGPGQGASTF. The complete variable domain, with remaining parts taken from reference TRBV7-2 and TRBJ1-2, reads GAGVSQSPSNKVTEKGKDVELRCDPISGHTALYWYRQSLGQGLEFLIYFQGNSAPDKSGLPSDRFSAERTGGSVSTLTIQRTQQEDSAVYLCASGPGQGASTFGSGTRLTVV.

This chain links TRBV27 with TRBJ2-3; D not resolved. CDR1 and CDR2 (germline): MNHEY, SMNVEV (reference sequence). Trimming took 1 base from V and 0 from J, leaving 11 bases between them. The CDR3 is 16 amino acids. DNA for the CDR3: TGTGCCAGCAGTTTATACGGAACTACTAGCACAGATACGCAGTATTTT. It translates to CASSLYGTTSTDTQYF.

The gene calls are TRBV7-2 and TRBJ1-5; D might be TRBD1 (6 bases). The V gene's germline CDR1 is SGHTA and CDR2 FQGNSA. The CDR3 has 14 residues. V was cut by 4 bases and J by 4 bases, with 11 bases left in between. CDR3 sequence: CASSSGQQNQPQHF. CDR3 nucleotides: TGTGCCAGCAGCTCCGGACAGCAAAATCAGCCCCAGCATTTT.

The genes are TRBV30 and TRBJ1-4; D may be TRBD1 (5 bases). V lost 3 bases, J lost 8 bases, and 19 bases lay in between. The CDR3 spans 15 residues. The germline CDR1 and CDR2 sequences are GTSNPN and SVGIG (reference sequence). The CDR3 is CAWRGGDNQGEKLFF. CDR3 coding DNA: TGTGCCTGGAGGGGGGGGGATAACCAGGGAGAAAAACTGTTTTTT.

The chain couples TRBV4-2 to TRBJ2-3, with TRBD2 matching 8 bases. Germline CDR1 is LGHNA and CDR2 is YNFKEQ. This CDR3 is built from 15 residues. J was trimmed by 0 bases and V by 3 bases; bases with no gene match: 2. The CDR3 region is CASSQVAGSTDTQYF. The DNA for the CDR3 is TGTGCCAGCAGCCAGGTAGCGGGGAGCACAGATACGCAGTATTTT.

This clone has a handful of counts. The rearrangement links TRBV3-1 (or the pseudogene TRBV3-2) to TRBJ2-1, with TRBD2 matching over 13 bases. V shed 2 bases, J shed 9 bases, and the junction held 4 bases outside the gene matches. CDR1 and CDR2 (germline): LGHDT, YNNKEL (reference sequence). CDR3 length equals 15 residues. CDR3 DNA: TGTGCCAGCAGCCAAACTAGCGGGAGGGCCGCTGAGCAGTTCTTC. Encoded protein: CASSQTSGRAAEQFF.

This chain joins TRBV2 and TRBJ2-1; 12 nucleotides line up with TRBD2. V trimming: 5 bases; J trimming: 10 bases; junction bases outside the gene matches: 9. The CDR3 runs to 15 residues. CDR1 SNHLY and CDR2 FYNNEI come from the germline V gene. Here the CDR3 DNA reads TGTGCCAGCAGTTCACTAGCGGGGGGTATTCAGGAGCAGTTCTTC. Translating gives CASSSLAGGIQEQFF.

The DNA for the CDR3 is TGTGCCTGGAGTGTCGTTAGCGGGTACAATGAGCAGTTCTTC. Its translation: CAWSVVSGYNEQFF. The V gene is TRBV30, the J gene TRBJ2-1, with 7 positions matching TRBD2. The CDR3 is 14 amino acids. The V and J ends lost 0 bases and 4 bases, in that order; junction bases with no gene match: 3. Germline V gene data show CDR1 as GTSNPN and CDR2 as SVGIG (reference sequence). Drawing the rest from reference TRBV30 and TRBJ2-1, the complete variable domain is SQTIHQWPATLVQPVGSPLSLECTVEGTSNPNLYWYRQAAGRGLQLLFYSVGIGQISSEVPQNLSASRPQDRQFILSSKKLLLSDSGFYLCAWSVVSGYNEQFFGPGTRLTVL.

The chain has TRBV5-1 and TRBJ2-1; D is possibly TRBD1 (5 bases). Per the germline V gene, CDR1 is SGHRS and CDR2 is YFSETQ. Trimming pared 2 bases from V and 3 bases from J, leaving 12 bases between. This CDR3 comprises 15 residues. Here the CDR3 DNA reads TGCGCCAGCAGCTTCGACAGTCTTAACTACAATGAGCAGTTCTTC. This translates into CASSFDSLNYNEQFF.

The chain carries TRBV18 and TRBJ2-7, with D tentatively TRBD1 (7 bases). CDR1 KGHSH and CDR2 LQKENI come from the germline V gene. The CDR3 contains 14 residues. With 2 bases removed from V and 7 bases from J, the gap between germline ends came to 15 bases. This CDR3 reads CASSPNDRAGEQYV. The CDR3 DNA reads TGTGCCAGCTCACCAAACGACAGGGCGGGAGAGCAGTACGTC.

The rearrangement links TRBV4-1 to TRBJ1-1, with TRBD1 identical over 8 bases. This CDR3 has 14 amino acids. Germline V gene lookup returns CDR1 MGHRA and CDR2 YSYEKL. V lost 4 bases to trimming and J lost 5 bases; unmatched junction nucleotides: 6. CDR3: CASSPQGAETEAFF. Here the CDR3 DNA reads TGCGCCAGCAGCCCCCAGGGGGCTGAAACTGAAGCTTTCTTT.

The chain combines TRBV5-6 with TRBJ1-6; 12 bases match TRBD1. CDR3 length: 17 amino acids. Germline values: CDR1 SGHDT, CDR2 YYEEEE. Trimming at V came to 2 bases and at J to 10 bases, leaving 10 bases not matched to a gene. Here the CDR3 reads CASSFLGTGGRESPLHF. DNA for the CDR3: TGTGCCAGCAGCTTCCTTGGGACAGGGGGCAGGGAATCACCCCTCCACTTT. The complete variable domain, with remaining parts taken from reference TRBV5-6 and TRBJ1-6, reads DAGVTQSPTHLIKTRGQQVTLRCSPKSGHDTVSWYQQALGQGPQFIFQYYEEEERQRGNFPDRFSGHQFPNYSSELNVNALLLGDSALYLCASSFLGTGGRESPLHFGNGTRLTVT.

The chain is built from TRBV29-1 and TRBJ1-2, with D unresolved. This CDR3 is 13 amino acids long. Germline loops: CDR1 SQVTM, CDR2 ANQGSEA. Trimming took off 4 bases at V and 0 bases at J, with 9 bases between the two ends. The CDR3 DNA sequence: TGCAGCGTTGGCCAGGAAACTAACTATGGCTACACCTTC. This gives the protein CSVGQETNYGYTF.

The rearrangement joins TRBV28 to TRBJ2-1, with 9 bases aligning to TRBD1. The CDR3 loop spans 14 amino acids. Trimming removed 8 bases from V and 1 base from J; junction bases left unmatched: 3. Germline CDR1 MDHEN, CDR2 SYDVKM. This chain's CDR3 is CASRDRASYNEQFF. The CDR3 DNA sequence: TGTGCCAGCCGGGACAGGGCATCCTACAATGAGCAGTTCTTC.

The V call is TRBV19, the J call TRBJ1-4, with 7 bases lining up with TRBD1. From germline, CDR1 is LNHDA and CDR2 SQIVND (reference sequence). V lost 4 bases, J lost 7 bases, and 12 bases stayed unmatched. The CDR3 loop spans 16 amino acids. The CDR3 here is CASSTPTTGFREKLFF. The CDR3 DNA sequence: TGTGCCAGTAGTACACCAACGACAGGGTTTCGTGAAAAACTGTTTTTT.

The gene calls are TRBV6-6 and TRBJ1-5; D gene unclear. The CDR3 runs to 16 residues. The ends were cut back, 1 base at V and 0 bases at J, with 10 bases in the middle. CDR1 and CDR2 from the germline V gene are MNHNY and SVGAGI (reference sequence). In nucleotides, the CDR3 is TGTGCCAGCAGTTACTTTCGAGGGAATAGCAATCAGCCCCAGCATTTT. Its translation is CASSYFRGNSNQPQHF.